This T cell receptor (beta chain) comes out of a study of neurological immune-mediated disorders. Study observations and caveats: CDR3 amino acid sequences found in expanded clones were never shared across subjects, suggesting private repertoires in all groups. The phylogenetic placement of 18 of 34 multiple sclerosis patients' repertoires in one related-CDR3 cluster constitutes a possible signature. HTLV-1-associated myelopathy had the most TCR clonal expansion, whereas multiple sclerosis had the least (lower than in healthy controls).

Many counts were recorded for this clonotype. Its specificity is unknown. 5'RACE with 10-nucleotide random UMIs produced the cDNA. TCRdb processed the 5' RACE reads anew with MiXCR; each CDR3 protein has one entry. Of 40,000 to 50,000 distinct CDR3 sequences listed, roughly 2.5% are singletons. This TCR was recovered from a young man with multiple sclerosis. The sequenced sample consisted of PBMCs.

CDR3 in amino acids: CASSEGADVGKLFF. The CDR3 nucleotides read TGTGCCAGCAGTGAAGGGGCAGACGTCGGGAAACTGTTTTTT. The chain couples TRBV6-1 to TRBJ1-4; D is unclear. The germline V gene has CDR1 MNHNS and CDR2 SASEGT. The CDR3 consists of 14 residues. Trimming pared 1 base from V and 11 bases from J, leaving 14 bases between.